These T cell receptor beta chains were read from a single sample in a study of OX40 agonist ivuxolimab in advanced cancers. Generated by immunoSEQ multiplex PCR, the TCRdb table keeps only in-frame clones and is missing some. The data contain roughly 43,000 clones, 82% of them seen just once; the ten biggest clones take up 1.5% to 2%. This material consisted of CD4+ or CD8+ T cells sorted from blood, taken in a trial of the OX40 agonist ivuxolimab. The receptor set was obtained from an adult with an advanced solid tumor such as melanoma, head and neck, liver or kidney cancer. The CDR3 runs from the conserved cysteine through the conserved F or W. A D gene is named only where the DNA matches it firmly. Where a row states a size, it is once, few, many or the class of an expanded clone; other rows omit it.

TRBD1	TRBV11-3	TRBJ1-1	few	CASSPGQATEAFF	TGTGCCAGCAGCCCCGGACAGGCAACTGAAGCTTTCTTT
.	TRBV10-1	TRBJ2-7	.	CASSDSSYEQYF	TGCGCCAGCAGTGACTCGTCCTACGAGCAGTACTTC
TRBD2	TRBV2	TRBJ2-5	.	CASRKGLAGGKETQYF	TGTGCCAGCAGGAAGGGACTAGCGGGGGGAAAAGAGACCCAGTACTTC
.	TRBV7-9	TRBJ2-7	.	CASSLRTDRGGEQYF	TGTGCCAGCAGCCTACGGACAGACCGCGGGGGTGAGCAGTACTTC
.	TRBV11-2	TRBJ2-1	.	CASSLRRSDQGYEQFF	TGTGCCAGCAGCTTAAGGAGATCGGACCAGGGCTATGAGCAGTTCTTC
.	TRBV5-6	TRBJ2-1	.	CASSLDTSRYNEQFF	TGTGCCAGCAGCTTGGATACTAGCCGATACAATGAGCAGTTCTTC
.	TRBV30	TRBJ1-3	.	CAWNLGGAGNTIYF	TGTGCCTGGAACTTAGGAGGGGCTGGAAACACCATATATTTT
.	TRBV5-1	TRBJ1-3	once	CASSDSGNTIYF	TGCGCCAGCAGCGACTCTGGAAACACCATATATTTT
.	TRBV7-2	TRBJ2-7	.	CASSLAGNPREQYF	TGTGCCAGCAGCTTAGCGGGGAACCCTAGAGAGCAGTACTTC
TRBD1	TRBV5-4	TRBJ1-3	.	CASSSGGQGGYYSGNTIYF	TGTGCCAGCAGCTCAGGGGGACAGGGGGGCTACTACTCTGGAAACACCATATATTTT
.	TRBV29-1	TRBJ1-4	.	CSGMGTNEKLFF	TGCAGCGGTATGGGTACTAATGAAAAACTGTTTTTT
TRBD1	TRBV5-1	TRBJ1-2	few	CASSLQQGAEGGNGYTF	TGCGCCAGCAGCTTACAGCAGGGGGCTGAGGGAGGGAATGGCTACACCTTC
TRBD1	TRBV29-1	TRBJ2-1	.	CSVGGGTGNEQFF	TGCAGCGTTGGGGGCGGGACAGGCAATGAGCAGTTCTTC
.	TRBV11-2	TRBJ2-7	once	CASSSLDSHERF	TGTGCCAGCAGCTCCCTGGACAGCCATGAGAGATTC
TRBD2	TRBV7-6	TRBJ2-1	.	CASSLGTSPNEQFF	TGTGCCAGCAGCTTAGGGACTAGCCCCAATGAGCAGTTCTTC
.	TRBV7-2	TRBJ2-1	once	CASSFGGPGGNEQFF	TGTGCCAGCAGCTTCGGGGGGCCCGGGGGCAATGAGCAGTTCTTC
TRBD1	TRBV25-1	TRBJ2-2	few	CASTNGDRGRTGELFF	TGTGCCAGCACCAATGGGGACAGGGGAAGGACCGGGGAGCTGTTTTTT
.	TRBV5-4	TRBJ1-1	.	CASSLDPLNTEAFF	TGTGCCAGCAGCTTGGACCCATTGAACACTGAAGCTTTCTTT
.	TRBV2	TRBJ1-4	.	CASTTGPNEKLFF	TGTGCCAGCACGACAGGTCCTAATGAAAAACTGTTTTTT
.	TRBV9	TRBJ2-1	.	CASSEGRGRWSEQFF	TGTGCCAGCAGCGAGGGCCGCGGACGATGGTCTGAGCAGTTCTTC
TRBD1	TRBV2	TRBJ2-7	.	CASNRDRVYEQYF	TGTGCCAGCAATCGGGACAGGGTATACGAGCAGTACTTC
TRBD1	TRBV19	TRBJ2-2	.	CASRGTVNTGELFF	TGTGCCAGTAGGGGGACAGTGAACACCGGGGAGCTGTTTTTT
TRBD2	TRBV4-2	TRBJ2-3	.	CASSPEMERGGTDTQYF	TGTGCCAGCAGCCCGGAGATGGAGCGGGGGGGAACAGATACGCAGTATTTT
.	TRBV21-1	TRBJ2-2	.	CASSKVDLRVDTGELFF	TGTGCCAGCAGCAAAGTGGATCTGAGGGTTGACACCGGGGAGCTGTTTTTT
TRBD2	TRBV30	TRBJ2-5	.	CAWSVSLAVQETQYF	TGTGCCTGGAGTGTATCACTAGCGGTCCAAGAGACCCAGTACTTC
TRBD2	TRBV7-8	TRBJ2-5	once	CASSFRTSGETQYF	TGTGCCAGCAGCTTCCGGACTAGCGGAGAGACCCAGTACTTC
TRBD1	TRBV18	TRBJ1-2	.	CASSTGTAYGYTF	TGTGCCAGCTCAACTGGGACAGCCTATGGCTACACCTTC
.	TRBV19	TRBJ1-1	.	CASGNDRNTEAFF	TGTGCCAGTGGGAACGACAGGAACACTGAAGCTTTCTTT
TRBD1	TRBV7-2	TRBJ1-6	once	CASSPWQGEAPLHF	TGTGCCAGCAGCCCTTGGCAGGGGGAGGCACCCCTCCACTTT